This T cell receptor beta chain was identified in a study of blood T cell repertoires in COVID-19. The CDR3 is made up of 15 amino acids. Germline-derived CDR1 and CDR2 are MNHEY and SVGAGI. V gave up 4 bases and J gave up 1 base, with 13 bases separating them. The repertoire was sequenced with immunoSEQ multiplex PCR; TCRdb's copy has only in-frame clones and lacks some. The sample holds about 100,000 clones, 86% seen once. Sequenced: peripheral blood. This sequence originates from a man in his 60s with acute or convalescent COVID-19. The chain combines TRBV6-5 with TRBJ1-2; unclear D gene. Here the CDR3 DNA reads TGTGCCAGCAGTTTAACAGAGTCAAGTAACTATGGCTACACCTTC. Protein product: CASSLTESSNYGYTF.